The following is a TCR beta chain sequence with its context. Its antigen is not known. These data originate in a study of T cell responses to AZD1222 COVID-19 vaccine. Regarding the study as a whole: Regions 160-218 and 743-854 dominated among vaccine-associated CD4 TCRs spanning spike. Two AZD1222 administrations were followed by greater Spike-specific TCR breadth and depth.

Method: immunoSEQ multiplex PCR; TCRdb's copy keeps in-frame clones and lacks some. The sample yields 160,000 or so clones, 75% to 95% seen once. The V end was cut by 4 bases, the J end by 3 bases, with 8 bases between. Germline V CDR1 and CDR2: SGHNT, YYREEE (reference sequence). The CDR3 length is 12 residues. The rearrangement joins TRBV5-4 to TRBJ2-7; no definite D call. The starting material was peripheral blood, obtained on day 0 of AZD1222 vaccination. This receptor was obtained from an adult in good health. CDR3: CASSTDGYEQYF. CDR3 DNA: TGTGCCAGCAGCACGGACGGCTACGAGCAGTACTTC.